This entry concerns a single TCR beta chain. Its antigen is undetermined. The data derive from a study of naive CD8 T cells in extremely preterm neonates. Study-wide findings and caveats: Compared with older groups, preterm CDR3s were shorter, with fewer N additions and less trimming.

This CDR3 is built from 14 residues. CDR1 is LGHNT and CDR2 is FRNRAP in the germline V gene. The junction had 0 bases not matched to a gene; V was cut back by 3 bases and J by 4 bases. Clones were sequenced by immunoSEQ multiplex PCR, and TCRdb holds only the in-frame ones, with some missing. The sample includes around 23,000 clones, 70% to 90% seen only once; the top ten take approximately 0.95%. Samples were taken at extremely preterm deliveries at roughly 22-28 weeks of gestation. Live Annexin V-negative naive CD3+CD8+CD45RA+CCR7+ T cells were sorted. About 19,000 to 100,000 naive CD8+ T cells were sorted per sample.

What was sequenced was naive CD8+ T cells from cord blood. The chain uses TRBV12-5 and TRBJ2-1, with TRBD2 matching over 10 bases. The sequence derives from a boy who was born preterm. This CDR3 reads CASGLLAGYNEQFF. The CDR3 DNA is TGTGCTAGTGGTTTACTAGCGGGGTACAATGAGCAGTTCTTC.